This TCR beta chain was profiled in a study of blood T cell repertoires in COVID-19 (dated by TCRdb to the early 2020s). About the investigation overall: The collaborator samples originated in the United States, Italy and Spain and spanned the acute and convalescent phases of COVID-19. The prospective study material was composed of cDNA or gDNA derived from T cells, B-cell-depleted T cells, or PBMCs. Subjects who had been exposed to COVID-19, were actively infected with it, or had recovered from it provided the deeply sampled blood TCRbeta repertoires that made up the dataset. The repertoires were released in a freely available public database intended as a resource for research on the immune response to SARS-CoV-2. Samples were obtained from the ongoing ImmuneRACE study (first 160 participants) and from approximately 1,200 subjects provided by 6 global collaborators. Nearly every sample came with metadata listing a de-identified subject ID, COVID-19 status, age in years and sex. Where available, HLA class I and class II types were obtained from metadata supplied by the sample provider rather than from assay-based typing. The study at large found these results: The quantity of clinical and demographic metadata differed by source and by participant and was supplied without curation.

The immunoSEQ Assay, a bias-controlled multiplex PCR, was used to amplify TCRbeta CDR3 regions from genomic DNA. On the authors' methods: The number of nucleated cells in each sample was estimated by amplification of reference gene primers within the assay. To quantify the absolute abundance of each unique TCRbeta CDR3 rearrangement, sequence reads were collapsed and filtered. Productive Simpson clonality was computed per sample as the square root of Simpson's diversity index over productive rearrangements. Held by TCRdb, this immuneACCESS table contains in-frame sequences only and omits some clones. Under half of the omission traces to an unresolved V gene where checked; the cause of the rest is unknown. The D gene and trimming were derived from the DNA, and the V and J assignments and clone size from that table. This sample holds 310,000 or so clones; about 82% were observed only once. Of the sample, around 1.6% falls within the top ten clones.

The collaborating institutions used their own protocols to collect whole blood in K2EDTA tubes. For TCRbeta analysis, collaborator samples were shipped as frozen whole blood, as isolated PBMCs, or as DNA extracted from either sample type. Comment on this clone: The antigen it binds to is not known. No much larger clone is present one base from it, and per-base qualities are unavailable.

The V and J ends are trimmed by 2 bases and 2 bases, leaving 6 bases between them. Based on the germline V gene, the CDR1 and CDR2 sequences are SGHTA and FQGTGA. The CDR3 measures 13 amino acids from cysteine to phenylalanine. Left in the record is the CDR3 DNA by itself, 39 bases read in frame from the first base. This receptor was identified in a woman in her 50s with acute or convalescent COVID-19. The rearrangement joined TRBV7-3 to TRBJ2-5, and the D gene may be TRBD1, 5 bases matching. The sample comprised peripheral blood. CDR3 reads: CASSLDRQETQYF. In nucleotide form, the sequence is TGTGCCAGCAGCTTAGACAGACAAGAGACCCAGTACTTC.